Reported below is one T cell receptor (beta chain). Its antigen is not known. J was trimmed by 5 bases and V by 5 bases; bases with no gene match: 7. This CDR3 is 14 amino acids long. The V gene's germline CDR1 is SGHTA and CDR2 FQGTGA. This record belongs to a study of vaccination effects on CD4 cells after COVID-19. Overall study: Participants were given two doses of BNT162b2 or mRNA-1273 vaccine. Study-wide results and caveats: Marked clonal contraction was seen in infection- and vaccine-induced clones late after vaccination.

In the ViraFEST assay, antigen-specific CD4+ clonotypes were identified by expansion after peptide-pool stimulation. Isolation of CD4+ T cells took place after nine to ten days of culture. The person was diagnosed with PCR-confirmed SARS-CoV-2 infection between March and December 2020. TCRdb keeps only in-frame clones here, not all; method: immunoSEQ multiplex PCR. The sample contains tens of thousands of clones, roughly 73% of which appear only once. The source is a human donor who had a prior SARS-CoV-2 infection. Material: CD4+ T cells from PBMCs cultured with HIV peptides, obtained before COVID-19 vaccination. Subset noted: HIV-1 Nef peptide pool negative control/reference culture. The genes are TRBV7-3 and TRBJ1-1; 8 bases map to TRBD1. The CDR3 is CASSPTGAETEAFF. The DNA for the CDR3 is TGTGCCAGCAGCCCGACAGGGGCGGAAACTGAAGCTTTCTTT.